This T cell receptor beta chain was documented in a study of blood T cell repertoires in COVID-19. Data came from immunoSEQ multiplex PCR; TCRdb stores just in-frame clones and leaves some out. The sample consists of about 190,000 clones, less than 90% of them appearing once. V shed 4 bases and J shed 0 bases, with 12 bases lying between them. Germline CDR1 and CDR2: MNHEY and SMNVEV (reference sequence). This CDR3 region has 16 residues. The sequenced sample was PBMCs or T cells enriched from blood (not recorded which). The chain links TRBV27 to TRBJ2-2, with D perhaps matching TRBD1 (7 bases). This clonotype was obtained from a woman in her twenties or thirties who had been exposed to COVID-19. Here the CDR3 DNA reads TGTGCCAGCAGTTCCGCGGGACAGCCGAACACCGGGGAGCTGTTTTTT. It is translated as CASSSAGQPNTGELFF.